One and the same sample provided the 7 T cell receptor beta chains below, sequenced in a study of cytomegalovirus exposure and HLA in healthy donors. PCR used 60 Vbeta primers and 13 Jbeta primers. Profiled with immunoSEQ multiplex PCR; TCRdb holds only in-frame clones, not every one. The sample records fewer than 150,000 clones, around 80% being singletons. Sequencing was carried out using PBMCs. These receptors all stem from a man aged 25-45 years in good health and CMV-seronegative.

This chain uses TRBV5-1 with TRBJ1-2, with TRBD1 as a possible D gene (5 bases). The ends were cut back, 0 bases at V and 4 bases at J, with 16 bases in the middle. There are 16 residues in the CDR3. Germline CDR1 SGHRS, CDR2 YFSETQ. CDR3 sequence reads: CASSLAGDSTVYGYTF. The CDR3 nucleotides are TGCGCCAGCAGCTTGGCAGGAGACAGTACCGTCTATGGCTACACCTTC.

This clone was picked up one time. The chain carries TRBV6-6 and TRBJ1-1; TRBD1 aligns across 7 bases. CDR1 and CDR2 (germline): MNHNY, SVGAGI (reference sequence). This CDR3 has 15 residues. Trimming took 0 bases from V and 1 from J; bases not matched to a gene: 2. The CDR3 reads CASSYSGTENTEAFF. The CDR3, as DNA: TGTGCCAGCAGTTACTCGGGGACAGAGAACACTGAAGCTTTCTTT.

V gene TRBV30 combines with J gene TRBJ2-7; D remains unclear. The CDR3 sequence is 13 residues long. CDR1 is GTSNPN, CDR2 SVGIG, per germline (reference sequence). V was shortened by 5 bases and J by 0 bases, with 11 bases between the two germline ends. This chain's CDR3 is CAWGMGLSYEQYF. CDR3 nucleotides: TGTGCCTGGGGAATGGGCCTCTCCTACGAGCAGTACTTC.

This rearrangement joins TRBV7-9 to TRBJ1-2; D is possibly TRBD1 (5 bases). Germline loops: CDR1 SEHNR, CDR2 FQNEAQ (reference sequence). Trimming removed 3 bases at V and 2 bases at J, with 13 bases between. This CDR3 contains 15 residues. The CDR3: CASSLGPGQNYGYTF. As DNA, the CDR3 is TGTGCCAGCAGCTTGGGGCCAGGGCAGAACTATGGCTACACCTTC.

The genes are TRBV5-4 and TRBJ2-1; 11 positions agree with TRBD2. Looked up from germline, CDR1 is SGHNT and CDR2 is YYREEE (reference sequence). This CDR3 has 16 amino acids. Trimming took 4 bases from V and 4 from J; bases not matched to a gene: 7. The CDR3 region is CASSTPTSGIYNEQFF. Written as DNA, the CDR3 is TGTGCCAGCAGCACTCCGACTAGCGGGATTTACAATGAGCAGTTCTTC.

In this sample, this clone turned up a few times. The chain has TRBV10-3 and TRBJ2-1; the match to TRBD2 covers 7 bases. The CDR3 is made up of 16 amino acids. CDR1 is ENHRY, CDR2 SYGVKD, per germline. V shed 4 bases and J 0 bases; nucleotides not matched to a gene: 6. The CDR3 is CAISGLAGTSYNEQFF. Written as DNA, the CDR3 is TGTGCCATCAGTGGCTTAGCGGGTACCTCCTACAATGAGCAGTTCTTC.

The chain is built from TRBV7-3 and TRBJ2-2, with TRBD2 matching over 9 bases. Looked up from germline, CDR1 is SGHTA and CDR2 is FQGTGA. The CDR3 is made up of 15 amino acids. V lost 5 bases to trimming and J lost 1 base; unmatched junction nucleotides: 2. The DNA for the CDR3 is TGTGCCAGCAGCCTGACTAGCGGGAACACCGGGGAGCTGTTTTTT. Its protein product is CASSLTSGNTGELFF.